This entry is about one T cell receptor beta chain. Additional DNA sequences in this sample encode the identical CDR3. This entry belongs to a study of blood T cell repertoires in COVID-19. The overall study: Acute and convalescent COVID-19 samples came from the United States, Italy and Spain. In each case, the material was cDNA or gDNA derived from T cells, B-cell-depleted T cells, or PBMCs.

Original processing notes: It was from reference gene primer amplification that nucleated cell counts were estimated. Clones were sequenced by immunoSEQ multiplex PCR, and TCRdb holds only the in-frame ones, with some missing. The V and J calls and clone size come from that table; D and trimming were worked out from the DNA. The table records about 180,000 clones, roughly 88% of them present only once. Germline values: CDR1 MDHEN, CDR2 SYDVKM. Trimming removed 5 bases from V and 7 bases from J, with 9 bases in between. The length of the CDR3 is 12 residues. Source material: peripheral blood. V is TRBV28 and J is TRBJ1-5, with no clear D. This clonotype originated in a woman in her thirties with acute or convalescent COVID-19. As DNA, the CDR3 is TGTGCCAGCAGTCCCCTGCGGCAGCCCCAGCATTTT. This encodes CASSPLRQPQHF.